A single sample is the source of the 18 T cell receptor beta chains below, sequenced in a study of OX40 agonist ivuxolimab in advanced cancers. Data came from immunoSEQ multiplex PCR; TCRdb stores just in-frame clones and leaves some out. The sample shows fewer than 100,000 clones, around 85% of them seen only once. The source was CD4+ or CD8+ T cells sorted from blood, collected in a trial of the OX40 agonist ivuxolimab. The receptors here all came from an adult with an advanced solid tumor such as melanoma, head and neck, liver or kidney cancer.

The chain joins TRBV6-4 to TRBJ2-7, with D maybe TRBD1 (5 bases). Per the germline V gene, CDR1 is MRHNA and CDR2 is SNTAGT. The CDR3 consists of 14 residues. Trimming left V 6 bases short and J 2 bases short, with 14 bases between. CDR3: CASRPDSLTYEQYF. CDR3 nucleotides: TGTGCCAGCAGACCTGACAGTTTGACCTACGAGCAGTACTTC.

The chain has TRBV28 and TRBJ2-2, with D perhaps TRBD1 (6 bases). V lost 2 bases, J lost 6 bases, and 13 bases lay in between. From germline, CDR1 is MDHEN and CDR2 SYDVKM. The CDR3 has 15 amino acids. The CDR3 nucleotides read TGTGCCAGCAGTTTAATGGGGGCAATCCCCGGGGAGCTGTTTTTT. This translates into CASSLMGAIPGELFF.

This clone came up once. The rearrangement links TRBV9 to TRBJ2-7, with 7 bases lining up with TRBD1. V was pared by 4 bases and J by 2 bases, with 6 bases of the junction left unmatched. Germline CDR1 and CDR2: SGDLS and YYNGEE. The length of the CDR3 is 14 residues. The CDR3: CASSPGQTTYEQYF. The DNA of the CDR3 is TGTGCCAGCAGCCCGGGACAGACAACCTACGAGCAGTACTTC. Drawing the rest from reference TRBV9 and TRBJ2-7, the complete variable domain is DSGVTQTPKHLITATGQRVTLRCSPRSGDLSVYWYQQSLDQGLQFLIQYYNGEERAKGNILERFSAQQFPDLHSELNLSSLELGDSALYFCASSPGQTTYEQYFGPGTRLTVT.

The rearrangement links TRBV27 to TRBJ1-4; TRBD1 matches 7 bases. Unmatched junction bases numbered 10, after V lost 6 bases and J lost 6 bases. The CDR3 covers 15 residues. From germline, CDR1 is MNHEY and CDR2 SMNVEV (reference sequence). CDR3 residues: CASSRVSTGDEKLFF. The CDR3 coding sequence is TGTGCCAGCAGCAGAGTGAGCACAGGGGATGAAAAACTGTTTTTT.

The CDR3 sequence: CSATLGVDYGYTF. The CDR3 nucleotides are TGCAGCGCAACGCTGGGGGTGGACTATGGCTACACCTTC. The chain uses TRBV29-1 and TRBJ1-2; possibly TRBD1 for D (5 bases). From germline, CDR1 is SQVTM and CDR2 ANQGSEA. Trimming shortened V by 7 bases and J by 3 bases, and 15 bases separated the two germline ends. CDR3 length: 13 residues.

The chain recombines TRBV19 with TRBJ1-1, with 10 bases that match TRBD1. Germline values: CDR1 LNHDA, CDR2 SQIVND (reference sequence). J lost 3 bases, V lost 3 bases, and 7 bases had no gene match. This CDR3 is 16 amino acids long. In DNA form, the CDR3 reads TGTGCCAGTAGTATGACAGGGGGCGGTCGGGACACTGAAGCTTTCTTT. Translation: CASSMTGGGRDTEAFF.

This clone was observed a handful of times. The chain carries TRBV11-2 and TRBJ2-7, with D perhaps matching TRBD1 or TRBD2 (5 bases each). V lost 6 bases, J lost 6 bases, and 24 bases lay in between. The CDR3 is 16 residues long. Germline V gene lookup returns CDR1 SGHAT and CDR2 FQNNGV. CDR3 residues: CASSPVFGTVGTEQYF. DNA for the CDR3: TGTGCCAGCAGTCCCGTTTTTGGGACCGTGGGAACCGAGCAGTACTTC.

The genes are TRBV30 and TRBJ1-2, with D possibly TRBD1 on 5 matching bases. Per germline, CDR1 GTSNPN and CDR2 SVGIG (reference sequence). The CDR3 contains 12 residues. Trimming left V 7 bases short and J 5 bases short, with 14 bases between. The chain's CDR3 is CASNWGGYGYTF. CDR3 in DNA: TGTGCCTCCAATTGGGGGGGTTATGGCTACACCTTC.

CDR3: CASSPLAGARRNEQFF. CDR3 DNA sequence: TGTGCCAGCAGCCCATTAGCGGGGGCCCGAAGGAATGAGCAGTTCTTC. The chain has TRBV7-3 and TRBJ2-1, with 9 bases identical to TRBD2. The trim removed 5 bases at V and 7 bases at J, leaving 12 bases unmatched. This CDR3 has 16 residues. Germline CDR1 reads SGHTA; CDR2 reads FQGTGA.

This clone was counted a few times. The chain uses TRBV6-1 and TRBJ2-1, with D tentatively TRBD1 (5 bases). In germline, CDR1 is MNHNS, CDR2 SASEGT. The length of the CDR3 is 15 residues. Trimming stripped 4 bases from V and 7 bases from J, with 17 bases between. CDR3 nucleotides: TGTGCCAGCAGTGTAGGCCTAGTAAGGGGTAATGAGCAGTTCTTC. This encodes CASSVGLVRGNEQFF.

The CDR3: CASSLDPDTEAFF. DNA of the CDR3: TGCGCCAGCAGCCTGGACCCGGACACTGAAGCTTTCTTT. This chain links TRBV5-1 with TRBJ1-1; no firm D call. The CDR3 contains 13 residues. In germline, CDR1 is SGHRS, CDR2 YFSETQ. The V end was cut by 4 bases, the J end by 3 bases, with 10 bases between.

This rearrangement joins TRBV7-9 to TRBJ1-6; 9 bases agree with TRBD1. The germline V gene encodes CDR1 SEHNR and CDR2 FQNEAQ (reference sequence). The CDR3 is 17 residues long. V shed 5 bases, J shed 6 bases, and the junction held 11 bases outside the gene matches. CDR3 in DNA: TGTGCCAGCAGCCCGTACTTCGAGACAGGGGGTAATTCACCCCTCCACTTT. As protein: CASSPYFETGGNSPLHF.

The CDR3 DNA reads as TGTGCCAGCAGTCCTCGACAGGGGTGGGTTGGTGGAAACACCATATATTTT. Its protein product is CASSPRQGWVGGNTIYF. This sequence joins TRBV28 and TRBJ1-3, with 8 nucleotides matching TRBD1. Germline CDR1 is MDHEN and CDR2 is SYDVKM. The CDR3 is 17 amino acids. With V trimmed by 5 bases and J by 3 bases, 12 bases remained unmatched.

The V gene is TRBV7-2, the J gene TRBJ2-5; D unresolved. V was pared by 1 base and J by 4 bases, with 7 bases between. This CDR3 has 13 amino acids. Germline CDR1 and CDR2: SGHTA and FQGNSA. For the CDR3, the DNA is TGTGCCAGCAGCTTAGTGGGGTTAGAGACCCAGTACTTC. It is translated as CASSLVGLETQYF.

The chain recombines TRBV15 with TRBJ2-3; 10 bases agree with TRBD2. The CDR3 length is 19 residues. The germline V gene encodes CDR1 LNHNV and CDR2 YYDKDF (reference sequence). Unmatched junction bases numbered 17, after V lost 5 bases and J lost 3 bases. The CDR3 DNA is TGTGCCACCAGCTCACCAAGGGACAGCGGGGGGGCCGGGACAGATACGCAGTATTTT. Its protein is CATSSPRDSGGAGTDTQYF. Looking up the rest from reference TRBV15 and TRBJ2-3 gives the full variable domain: DAMVIQNPRYQVTQFGKPVTLSCSQTLNHNVMYWYQQKSSQAPKLLFHYYDKDFNNEADTPDNFQSRRPNTSFCFLDIRSPGLGDTAMYLCATSSPRDSGGAGTDTQYFGPGTRLTVL.

The J gene is TRBJ2-5, the V gene TRBV11-2; D not resolved. Trimming cost V 1 base and J 5 bases, with 11 bases left between them. Germline V gene sequence: CDR1 SGHAT, CDR2 FQNNGV. This CDR3 comprises 14 residues. The CDR3, as DNA: TGTGCCAGCAGCTTAGGGGTTTCGTTGGAGACCCAGTACTTC. It specifies CASSLGVSLETQYF.

This chain joins TRBV7-9 and TRBJ1-2, with TRBD1 matching over 9 bases. Germline loops: CDR1 SEHNR, CDR2 FQNEAQ (reference sequence). Trimming took 0 bases from V and 7 from J; bases not matched to a gene: 3. The CDR3 totals 14 residues. The CDR3 coding sequence is TGTGCCAGCAGCTTAGCGGGACAGGGCGTTGGCTACACCTTC. It encodes CASSLAGQGVGYTF.

The chain uses TRBV2 and TRBJ2-3, with 11 bases matching TRBD2. Germline V lookup: CDR1 SNHLY, CDR2 FYNNEI. The CDR3 has 15 residues. J lost 3 bases, V lost 4 bases, and 3 bases had no gene match. DNA of the CDR3: TGTGCCAGCAGTGGTGGGACTAGCGGAACAGATACGCAGTATTTT. Its protein is CASSGGTSGTDTQYF.